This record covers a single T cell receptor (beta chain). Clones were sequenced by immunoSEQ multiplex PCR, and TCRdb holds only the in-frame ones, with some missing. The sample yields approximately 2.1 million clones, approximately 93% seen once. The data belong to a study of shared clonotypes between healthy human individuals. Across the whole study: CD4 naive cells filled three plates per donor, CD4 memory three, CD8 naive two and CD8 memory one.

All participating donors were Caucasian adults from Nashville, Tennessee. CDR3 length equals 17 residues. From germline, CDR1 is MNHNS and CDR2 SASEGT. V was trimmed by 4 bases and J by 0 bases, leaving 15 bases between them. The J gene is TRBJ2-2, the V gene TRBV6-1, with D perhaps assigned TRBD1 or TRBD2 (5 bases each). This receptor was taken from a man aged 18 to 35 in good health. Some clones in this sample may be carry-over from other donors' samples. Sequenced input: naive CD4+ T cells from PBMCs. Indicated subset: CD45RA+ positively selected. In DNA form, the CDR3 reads TGTGCCAGCAGTGGGGGCCCGGGAAGGACGAACACCGGGGAGCTGTTTTTT. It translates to CASSGGPGRTNTGELFF.